This record covers a single T cell receptor beta chain. What it binds is unknown. PCR was performed using 60 Vbeta and 13 Jbeta primers. Repertoires were generated with immunoSEQ multiplex PCR, while TCRdb's copy carries only in-frame clones and drops some. The table lists around 190,000 clones, about 77% of them singletons, with over 4% in the top ten. This sample is drawn from a study of cytomegalovirus exposure and HLA in healthy donors. Whole-study results and caveats: In an earlier analysis, about 87% or about 30%: the productive usage of most TCR beta V segments. In vitro confirmation showed a few CMV-associated chains to be CMV antigen specific. Prediction of most subjects' HLA-A and HLA-B alleles by TCR beta sequences was reportedly accurate.

What was sequenced was PBMCs. The source of this sequence is a man aged 25-45 years in good health and CMV-seropositive.

Here the CDR3 reads CASTRTSGNNEQFF. In nucleotides, the CDR3 is TGCGCCAGCACTCGGACTAGCGGTAACAATGAGCAGTTCTTC. The gene calls are TRBV5-1 and TRBJ2-1, with 10 bases identical to TRBD2. The CDR3 is 14 amino acids. J was trimmed by 5 bases and V by 6 bases; bases with no gene match: 5. Germline CDR1 reads SGHRS; CDR2 reads YFSETQ.